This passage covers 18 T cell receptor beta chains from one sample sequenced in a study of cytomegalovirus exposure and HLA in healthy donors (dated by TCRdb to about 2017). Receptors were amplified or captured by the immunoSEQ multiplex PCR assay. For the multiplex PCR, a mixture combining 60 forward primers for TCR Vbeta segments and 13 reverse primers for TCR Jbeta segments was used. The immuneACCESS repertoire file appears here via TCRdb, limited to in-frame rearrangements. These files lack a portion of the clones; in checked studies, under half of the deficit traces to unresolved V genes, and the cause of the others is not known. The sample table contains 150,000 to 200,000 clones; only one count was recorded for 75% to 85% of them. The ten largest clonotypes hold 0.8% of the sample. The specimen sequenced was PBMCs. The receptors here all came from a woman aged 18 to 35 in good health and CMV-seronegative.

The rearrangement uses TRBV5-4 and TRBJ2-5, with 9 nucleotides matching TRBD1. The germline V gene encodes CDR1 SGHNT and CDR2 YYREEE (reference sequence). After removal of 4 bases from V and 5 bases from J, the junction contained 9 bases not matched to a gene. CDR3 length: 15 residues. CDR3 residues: CASSRQGVSGETQYF. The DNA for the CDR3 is TGTGCCAGCAGCAGACAGGGGGTATCGGGGGAGACCCAGTACTTC.

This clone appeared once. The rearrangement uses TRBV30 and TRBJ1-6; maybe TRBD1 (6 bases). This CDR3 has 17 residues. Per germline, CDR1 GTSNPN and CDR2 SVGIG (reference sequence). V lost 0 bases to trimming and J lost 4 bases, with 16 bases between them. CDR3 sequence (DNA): TGTGCCTGGAGTGTACGGGACACCAAAGCGTATAATTCACCCCTCCACTTT. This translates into CAWSVRDTKAYNSPLHF.

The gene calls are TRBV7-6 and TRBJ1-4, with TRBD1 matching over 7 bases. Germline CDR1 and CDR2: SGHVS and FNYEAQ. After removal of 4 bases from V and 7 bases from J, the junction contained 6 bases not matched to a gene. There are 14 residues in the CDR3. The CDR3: CASSWDSRGEKLFF. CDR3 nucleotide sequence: TGTGCCAGCAGCTGGGACAGCCGGGGTGAAAAACTGTTTTTT. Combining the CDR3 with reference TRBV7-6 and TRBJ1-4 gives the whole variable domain GAGVSQSPRYKVTKRGQDVALRCDPISGHVSLYWYRQALGQGPEFLTYFNYEAQQDKSGLPNDRFSAERPEGSISTLTIQRTEQRDSAMYRCASSWDSRGEKLFFGSGTQLSVL.

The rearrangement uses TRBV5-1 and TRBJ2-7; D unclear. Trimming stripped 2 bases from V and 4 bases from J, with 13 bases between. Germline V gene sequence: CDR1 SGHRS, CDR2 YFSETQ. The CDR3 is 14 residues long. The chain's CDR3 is CASSFTTSSYEQYF. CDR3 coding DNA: TGCGCCAGCAGCTTCACTACCTCCTCTTACGAGCAGTACTTC.

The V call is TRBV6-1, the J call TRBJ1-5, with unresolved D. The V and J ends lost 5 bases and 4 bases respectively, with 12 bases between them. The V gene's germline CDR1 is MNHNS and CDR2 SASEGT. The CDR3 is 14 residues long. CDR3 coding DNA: TGTGCCAGCAGTCCAGGTATTTTAAATCAGCCCCAGCATTTT. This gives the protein CASSPGILNQPQHF.

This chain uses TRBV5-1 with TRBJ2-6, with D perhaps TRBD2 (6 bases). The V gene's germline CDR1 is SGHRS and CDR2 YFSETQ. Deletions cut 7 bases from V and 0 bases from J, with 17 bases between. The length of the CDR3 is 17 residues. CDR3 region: CASRRDSRSSGANVLTF. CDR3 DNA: TGCGCCAGCCGCCGGGACTCCCGAAGCTCTGGGGCCAACGTCCTGACTTTC.

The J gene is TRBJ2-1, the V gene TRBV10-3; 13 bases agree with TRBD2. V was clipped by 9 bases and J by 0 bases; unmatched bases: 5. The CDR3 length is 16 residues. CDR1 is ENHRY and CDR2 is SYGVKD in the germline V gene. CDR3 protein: CAIGGLAGLSYNEQFF. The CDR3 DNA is TGTGCCATTGGGGGACTAGCGGGACTCTCCTACAATGAGCAGTTCTTC.

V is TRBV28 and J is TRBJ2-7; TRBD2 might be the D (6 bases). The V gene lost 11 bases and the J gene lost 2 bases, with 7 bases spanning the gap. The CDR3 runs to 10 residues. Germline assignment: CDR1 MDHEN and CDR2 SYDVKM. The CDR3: CAAGTYEQYF. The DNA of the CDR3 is TGTGCCGCGGGGACCTACGAGCAGTACTTC.

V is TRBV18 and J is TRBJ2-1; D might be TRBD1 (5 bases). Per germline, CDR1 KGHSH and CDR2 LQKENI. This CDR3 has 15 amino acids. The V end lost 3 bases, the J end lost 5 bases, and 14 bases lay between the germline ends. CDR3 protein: CASSPGSGRDNEQFF. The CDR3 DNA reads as TGTGCCAGCTCACCCGGATCGGGCAGGGACAATGAGCAGTTCTTC.

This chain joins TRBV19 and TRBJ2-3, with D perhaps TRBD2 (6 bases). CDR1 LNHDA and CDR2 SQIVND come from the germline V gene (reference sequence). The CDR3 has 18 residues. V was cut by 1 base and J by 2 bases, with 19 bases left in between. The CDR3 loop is CASSIGPPIAGITDTQYF. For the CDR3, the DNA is TGTGCCAGTAGTATAGGTCCCCCAATCGCGGGAATCACAGATACGCAGTATTTT.

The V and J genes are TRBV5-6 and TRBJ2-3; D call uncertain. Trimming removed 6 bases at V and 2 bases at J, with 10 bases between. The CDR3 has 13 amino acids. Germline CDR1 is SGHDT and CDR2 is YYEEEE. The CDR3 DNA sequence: TGTGCCAGCATACTTTATCTCACAGATACGCAGTATTTT. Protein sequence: CASILYLTDTQYF. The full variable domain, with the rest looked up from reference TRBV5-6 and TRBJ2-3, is DAGVTQSPTHLIKTRGQQVTLRCSPKSGHDTVSWYQQALGQGPQFIFQYYEEEERQRGNFPDRFSGHQFPNYSSELNVNALLLGDSALYLCASILYLTDTQYFGPGTRLTVL.

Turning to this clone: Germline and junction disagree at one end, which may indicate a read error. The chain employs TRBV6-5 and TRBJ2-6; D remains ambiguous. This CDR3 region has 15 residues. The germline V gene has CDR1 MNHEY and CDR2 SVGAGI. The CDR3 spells CASSKFYSEANVLTF. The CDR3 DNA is TGTGCCAGCAGTAAGTTCTACTCTGAGGCCAACGTCCTGACTTTC.

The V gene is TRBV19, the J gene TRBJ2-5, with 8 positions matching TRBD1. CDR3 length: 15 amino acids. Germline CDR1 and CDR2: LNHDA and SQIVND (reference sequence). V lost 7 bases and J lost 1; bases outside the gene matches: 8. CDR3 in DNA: TGTGCCAGTACCCCCCACACAGGGGGCCAAGAGACCCAGTACTTC. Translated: CASTPHTGGQETQYF.

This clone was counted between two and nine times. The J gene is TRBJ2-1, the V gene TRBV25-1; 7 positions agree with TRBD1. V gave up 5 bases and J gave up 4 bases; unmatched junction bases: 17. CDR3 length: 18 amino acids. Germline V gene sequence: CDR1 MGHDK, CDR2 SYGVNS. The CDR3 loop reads CASSLRDRGVGGYNEQFF. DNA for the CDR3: TGTGCCAGCAGTCTCCGGGACAGAGGGGTTGGGGGATACAATGAGCAGTTCTTC.

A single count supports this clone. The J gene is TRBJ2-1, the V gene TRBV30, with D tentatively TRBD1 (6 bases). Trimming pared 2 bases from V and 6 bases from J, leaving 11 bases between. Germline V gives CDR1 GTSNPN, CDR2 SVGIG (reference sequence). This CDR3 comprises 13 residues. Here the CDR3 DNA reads TGTGCCTGGAGTAAAGGGACACGCAATGAGCAGTTCTTC. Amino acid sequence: CAWSKGTRNEQFF.

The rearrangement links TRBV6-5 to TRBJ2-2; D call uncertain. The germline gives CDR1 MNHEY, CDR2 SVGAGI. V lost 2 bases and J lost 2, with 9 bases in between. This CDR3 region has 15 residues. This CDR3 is CASSYLTTNTGELFF. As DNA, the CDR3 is TGTGCCAGCAGTTACCTCACTACCAACACCGGGGAGCTGTTTTTT.

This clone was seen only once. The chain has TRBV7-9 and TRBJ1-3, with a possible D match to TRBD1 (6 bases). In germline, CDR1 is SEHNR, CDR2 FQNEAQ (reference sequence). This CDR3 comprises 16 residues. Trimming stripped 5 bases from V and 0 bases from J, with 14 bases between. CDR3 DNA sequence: TGTGCCAGCAGCCCCGGACAGCCTCACTCTGGAAACACCATATATTTT. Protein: CASSPGQPHSGNTIYF. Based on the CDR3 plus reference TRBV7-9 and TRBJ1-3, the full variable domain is DTGVSQNPRHKITKRGQNVTFRCDPISEHNRLYWYRQTLGQGPEFLTYFQNEAQLEKSRLLSDRFSAERPKGSFSTLEIQRTEQGDSAMYLCASSPGQPHSGNTIYFGEGSWLTVV.

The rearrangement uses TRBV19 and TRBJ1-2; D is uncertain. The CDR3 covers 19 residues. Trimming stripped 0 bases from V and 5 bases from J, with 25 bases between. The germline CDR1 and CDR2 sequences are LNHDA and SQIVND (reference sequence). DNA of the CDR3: TGTGCCAGTAGTATAGATCTATCGGGTGTCAACTCGGCGGCTTATGGCTACACCTTC. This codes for CASSIDLSGVNSAAYGYTF. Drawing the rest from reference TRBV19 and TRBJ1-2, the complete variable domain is DGGITQSPKYLFRKEGQNVTLSCEQNLNHDAMYWYRQDPGQGLRLIYYSQIVNDFQKGDIAEGYSVSREKKESFPLTVTSAQKNPTAFYLCASSIDLSGVNSAAYGYTFGSGTRLTVV.